This entry concerns a single T cell receptor beta chain. Its specificity is unknown. This CDR3 has 15 residues. The V and J ends lost 0 bases and 2 bases respectively, with 12 bases between them. In germline, CDR1 is SGHDT, CDR2 YYEEEE. This sample is part of a study of cytomegalovirus exposure and HLA in healthy donors. The study, taken as a whole, reports: The productive fraction for most TCR beta V segments was about 90% or about 30% in an earlier analysis. Reportedly, diagnosis of cytomegalovirus status by the classifier showed high specificity and sensitivity.

It was healthy bone marrow donors who served as donors. The PCR used 60 Vbeta and 13 Jbeta primers. Here immunoSEQ multiplex PCR was the method, and the copy in TCRdb shows in-frame clones only, minus some. The sample contains about 150,000 clones, 60% to 80% of which appear only once. Sequencing was carried out using PBMCs. This chain uses TRBV5-6 with TRBJ2-7, with D tentatively TRBD2 (6 bases). The sequence came from a man aged 18-30 years in good health and CMV-seropositive. CDR3 sequence reads: CASSLVAGITYEQYF. The CDR3 bases are TGTGCCAGCAGCTTGGTGGCGGGGATCACCTACGAGCAGTACTTC. The variable domain in full, completed from reference TRBV5-6 and TRBJ2-7, reads DAGVTQSPTHLIKTRGQQVTLRCSPKSGHDTVSWYQQALGQGPQFIFQYYEEEERQRGNFPDRFSGHQFPNYSSELNVNALLLGDSALYLCASSLVAGITYEQYFGPGTRLTVT.